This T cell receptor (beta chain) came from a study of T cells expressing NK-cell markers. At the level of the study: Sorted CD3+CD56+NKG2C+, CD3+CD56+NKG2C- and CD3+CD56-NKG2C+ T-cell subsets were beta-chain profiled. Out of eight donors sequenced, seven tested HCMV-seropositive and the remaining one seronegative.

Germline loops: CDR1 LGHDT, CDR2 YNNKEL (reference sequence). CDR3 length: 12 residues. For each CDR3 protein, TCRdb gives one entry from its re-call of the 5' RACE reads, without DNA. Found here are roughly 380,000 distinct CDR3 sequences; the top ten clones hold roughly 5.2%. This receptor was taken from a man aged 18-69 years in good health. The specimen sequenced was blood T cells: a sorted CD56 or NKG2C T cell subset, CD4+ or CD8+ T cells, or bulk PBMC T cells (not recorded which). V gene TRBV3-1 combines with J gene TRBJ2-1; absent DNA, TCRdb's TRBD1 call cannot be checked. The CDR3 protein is CASRYRVGEQFF.